These T cell receptor beta chains were read from a single sample in a study of high-grade serous ovarian cancer treatment subgroups. Produced via immunoSEQ multiplex PCR; TCRdb's table is partial and in-frame only. The sample has thousands of clones, less than 90% seen once. Specimen: tumor tissue. The receptors stem from a human donor with high-grade serous ovarian cancer. Both conserved end residues are part of each CDR3. A D gene is named only where the DNA matches it firmly. A row's size may be missing; if present it is once, few, many or a size class.

size: -
D: -
J: TRBJ1-3
V: TRBV30
length: 13
CDR3: CAWGGGGWNTIYF
DNA: TGTGCCTGGGGAGGTGGGGGGTGGAACACCATATATTTT

size: -
D: -
J: TRBJ2-1
V: TRBV20-1
length: 11
CDR3: CSARGQGEQFF
DNA: TGCAGTGCTAGAGGGCAGGGAGAGCAGTTCTTC

size: -
D: TRBD2
J: TRBJ2-1
V: TRBV30
length: 17
CDR3: CAWSLGRTSGGSNEQFF
DNA: TGTGCCTGGAGTTTAGGACGAACTAGCGGGGGTAGCAATGAGCAGTTCTTC

size: -
D: TRBD1
J: TRBJ1-6
V: TRBV18
length: 13
CDR3: CASSKGQNSPLHF
DNA: TGTGCCAGCTCAAAGGGACAGAATTCACCCCTCCACTTT

size: -
D: -
J: TRBJ2-5
V: TRBV2
length: 13
CDR3: CASSLQGRETQYF
DNA: TGTGCCAGCAGTCTCCAGGGGAGAGAGACCCAGTACTTC

size: once
D: -
J: TRBJ2-7
V: TRBV10-3
length: 11
CDR3: CAISDRGEQYF
DNA: TGTGCCATCAGTGACAGGGGCGAGCAGTACTTC

size: once
D: -
J: TRBJ1-1
V: TRBV19
length: 15
CDR3: CASSIRAGGNTEAFF
DNA: TGTGCCAGTAGTATCCGGGCGGGGGGGAACACTGAAGCTTTCTTT

size: -
D: -
J: TRBJ2-7
V: TRBV6-5
length: 15
CDR3: CASSYSGTPGDEQYF
DNA: TGTGCCAGCAGTTACTCGGGGACACCCGGGGACGAGCAGTACTTC

size: -
D: -
J: TRBJ1-5
V: TRBV6-1
length: 14
CDR3: CASSVDRSNQPQHF
DNA: TGTGCCAGCAGTGTCGACAGGAGCAATCAGCCCCAGCATTTT

size: few
D: TRBD1
J: TRBJ1-1
V: TRBV19
length: 14
CDR3: CASSRDRVGTEAFF
DNA: TGTGCCAGTAGTCGGGACAGGGTGGGCACTGAAGCTTTCTTT

size: -
D: -
J: TRBJ2-3
V: TRBV6-1
length: 13
CDR3: CASSDRESDTQYF
DNA: TGTGCCAGCAGTGATCGGGAATCAGATACGCAGTATTTT

size: -
D: TRBD2
J: TRBJ2-6
V: TRBV4-3
length: 17
CDR3: CASSQGGGGSGANVLTF
DNA: TGCGCCAGCAGCCAAGGGGGCGGGGGATCTGGGGCCAACGTCCTGACTTTC

size: -
D: -
J: TRBJ2-7
V: TRBV5-1
length: 15
CDR3: CASSPGTEVIHEQYF
DNA: TGCGCCAGCAGCCCTGGGACGGAGGTGATCCACGAGCAGTACTTC

size: few
D: -
J: TRBJ1-5
V: TRBV19
length: 13
CDR3: CASSSTSNQPQHF
DNA: TGTGCCAGTAGTTCCACTAGCAATCAGCCCCAGCATTTT

size: -
D: TRBD1
J: TRBJ2-2
V: TRBV9
length: 13
CDR3: CASSGQGSGELFF
DNA: TGTGCCAGCAGCGGACAGGGATCCGGGGAGCTGTTTTTT

size: -
D: -
J: TRBJ1-4
V: TRBV28
length: 14
CDR3: CASSFRGRGEKLFF
DNA: TGTGCCAGCAGTTTCAGGGGCCGCGGGGAAAAACTGTTTTTT

size: few
D: TRBD1
J: TRBJ1-1
V: TRBV19
length: 14
CDR3: CASSKRDRGPEAFF
DNA: TGTGCCAGTAGTAAAAGGGACAGGGGCCCTGAAGCTTTCTTT

size: -
D: TRBD1
J: TRBJ2-7
V: TRBV4-2
length: 15
CDR3: CASSLAQGVGYEQYF
DNA: TGTGCCAGCAGCCTCGCACAGGGGGTTGGCTACGAGCAGTACTTC

size: -
D: TRBD1
J: TRBJ2-3
V: TRBV7-9
length: 18
CDR3: CASSAGQGRVYGTDTQYF
DNA: TGTGCCAGCAGCGCGGGACAGGGGAGAGTATATGGCACAGATACGCAGTATTTT

size: -
D: TRBD1
J: TRBJ1-2
V: TRBV18
length: 15
CDR3: CASSLSGQGLDGYTF
DNA: TGTGCCAGCTCCCTAAGCGGACAGGGACTCGATGGCTACACCTTC

size: -
D: -
J: TRBJ1-2
V: TRBV20-1
length: 10
CDR3: CSAEDNGYTF
DNA: TGCAGTGCTGAGGACAATGGCTACACCTTC

size: -
D: TRBD1
J: TRBJ1-1
V: TRBV6-5
length: 15
CDR3: CASRPSQGAFGEAFF
DNA: TGTGCCAGCAGGCCGTCACAGGGGGCGTTCGGTGAAGCTTTCTTT